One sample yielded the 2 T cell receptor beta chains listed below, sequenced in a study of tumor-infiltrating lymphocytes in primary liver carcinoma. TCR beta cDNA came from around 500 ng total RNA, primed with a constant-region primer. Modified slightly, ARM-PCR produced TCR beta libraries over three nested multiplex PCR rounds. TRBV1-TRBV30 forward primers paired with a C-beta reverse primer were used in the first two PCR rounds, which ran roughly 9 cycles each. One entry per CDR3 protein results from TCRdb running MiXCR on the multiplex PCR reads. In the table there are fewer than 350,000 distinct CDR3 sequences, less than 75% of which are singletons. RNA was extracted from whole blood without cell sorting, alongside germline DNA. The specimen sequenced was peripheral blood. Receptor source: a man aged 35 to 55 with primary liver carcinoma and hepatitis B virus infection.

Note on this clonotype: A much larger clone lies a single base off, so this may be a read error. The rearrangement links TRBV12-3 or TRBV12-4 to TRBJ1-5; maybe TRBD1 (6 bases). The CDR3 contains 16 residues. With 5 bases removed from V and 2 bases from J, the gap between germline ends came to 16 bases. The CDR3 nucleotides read TGTGCCAGCAGTGACTCAGGGGCCTGTGGCAATCAGCCCCAGCATTTT. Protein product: CASSDSGACGNQPQHF.

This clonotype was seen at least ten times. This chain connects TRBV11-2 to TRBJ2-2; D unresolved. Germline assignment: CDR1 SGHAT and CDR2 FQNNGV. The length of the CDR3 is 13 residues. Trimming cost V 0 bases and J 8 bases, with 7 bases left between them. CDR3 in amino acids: CASSLDGSGELFF. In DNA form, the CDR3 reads TGTGCCAGCAGCTTAGATGGTTCGGGGGAGCTGTTTTTT.